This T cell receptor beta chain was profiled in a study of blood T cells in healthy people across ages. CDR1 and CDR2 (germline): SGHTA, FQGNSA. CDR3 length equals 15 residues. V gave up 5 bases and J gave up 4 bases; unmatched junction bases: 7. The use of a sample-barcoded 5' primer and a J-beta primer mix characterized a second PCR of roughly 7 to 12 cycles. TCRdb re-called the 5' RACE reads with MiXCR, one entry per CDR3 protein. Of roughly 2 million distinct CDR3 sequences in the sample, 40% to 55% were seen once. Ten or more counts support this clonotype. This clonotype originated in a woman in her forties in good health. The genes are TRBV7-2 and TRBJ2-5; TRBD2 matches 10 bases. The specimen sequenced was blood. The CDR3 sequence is CASSPGTSVLETQYF. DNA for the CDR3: TGTGCCAGCAGCCCCGGGACTAGCGTCCTAGAGACCCAGTACTTC.